The 9 T cell receptor beta chains reported below all come from one sample, sequenced in a study of T cells in Graves' hyperthyroidism and ophthalmopathy. TCR beta CDR3 region amplification was performed from RNA transcripts. The HTBI set primed first-round TCR CDR3 RT-PCR. TCRdb re-called the multiplex PCR reads through MiXCR, storing one row per CDR3 protein. The table has hundreds of thousands of distinct CDR3 sequences, 12% to 15% seen once. The sequencing sample was made of blood. The receptors shown here come from a woman between 18 and 29 years old with Graves' hyperthyroidism.

This clonotype was counted at least ten times. V is TRBV7-9 and J is TRBJ2-4, with TRBD1 matching over 8 bases. CDR3 size: 19 residues. Trimming at V came to 1 base and at J to 1 base, leaving 12 bases not matched to a gene. Looked up from germline, CDR1 is SEHNR and CDR2 is FQNEAQ (reference sequence). This CDR3 is CASSLGFSSGGDAKNIQYF. DNA for the CDR3: TGTGCCAGCAGCTTAGGGTTCAGTTCAGGGGGCGATGCCAAAAACATTCAGTACTTC.

V and J are TRBV20-1 and TRBJ2-1; 12 positions match TRBD2. The CDR3 spans 16 residues. The germline gives CDR1 DFQATT, CDR2 SNEGSKA (reference sequence). J lost 6 bases, V lost 2 bases, and 8 bases had no gene match. CDR3 sequence: CSARKLAGGPFNEQFF. The CDR3, as DNA: TGCAGTGCTAGAAAGCTAGCGGGAGGGCCCTTCAATGAGCAGTTCTTC.

This clonotype came up many times. The rearrangement joins TRBV30 to TRBJ2-2; weak D call: TRBD2 (5 bases). With 4 bases removed from V and 4 bases from J, the gap between germline ends came to 13 bases. The CDR3 contains 14 residues. Germline V lookup: CDR1 GTSNPN, CDR2 SVGIG (reference sequence). Here the CDR3 reads CAWIPIGITGELFF. CDR3 coding DNA: TGTGCCTGGATACCTATCGGGATCACCGGGGAGCTGTTTTTT.

Only a few counts were recorded for this clonotype. This CDR3 is CASRTGQGSYGYTF. Here the CDR3 DNA reads TGCGCCAGCAGAACGGGACAGGGGAGCTATGGCTACACCTTC. The chain has TRBV5-1 and TRBJ1-2; 10 bases fit TRBD1. Losses at the gene ends were 5 bases for V and 4 bases for J; bases not matched to a gene: 5. This CDR3 is built from 14 residues. Looked up from germline, CDR1 is SGHRS and CDR2 is YFSETQ.

Many counts were recorded for this clonotype. The gene calls are TRBV28 and TRBJ1-1, with no clear D. Trimming took off 3 bases at V and 4 bases at J, with 9 bases between the two ends. The germline gives CDR1 MDHEN, CDR2 SYDVKM. The CDR3 is 13 residues long. CDR3 DNA: TGTGCCAGCAGTTTCTACCGGGCCACTGAAGCTTTCTTT. Its protein is CASSFYRATEAFF.

V is TRBV3-1 and J is TRBJ1-2; no clear D gene. There are 15 residues in the CDR3. The V end lost 3 bases, the J end lost 2 bases, and 13 bases lay between the germline ends. CDR1 and CDR2 from the germline V gene are LGHDT and YNNKEL (reference sequence). The CDR3 here is CASSQWTITNYGYTF. CDR3 nucleotide sequence: TGTGCCAGCAGCCAGTGGACGATCACAAACTATGGCTACACCTTC.

The chain has TRBV5-1 and TRBJ1-4, with a tentative D call TRBD1 (6 bases). The germline V gene has CDR1 SGHRS and CDR2 YFSETQ. V was trimmed by 2 bases and J by 3 bases, leaving 11 bases between them. This CDR3 spans 15 amino acids. The CDR3 DNA follows: TGCGCCAGCAGCTTAAACAGGGCCGCTAATGAAAAACTGTTTTTT. This sequence encodes CASSLNRAANEKLFF.

The chain employs TRBV11-2 and TRBJ1-2; 7 nucleotides align to TRBD1. This CDR3 contains 15 residues. Germline CDR1 and CDR2: SGHAT and FQNNGV. V shed 7 bases, J shed 4 bases, and the junction held 12 bases outside the gene matches. Here the CDR3 DNA reads TGTGCCAGCAACCGTCTACAGGGGACGGCCTATGGCTACACCTTC. Its protein is CASNRLQGTAYGYTF.

This rearrangement joins TRBV5-1 to TRBJ2-2; D is possibly TRBD1 (5 bases). The CDR3 is 15 residues long. CDR1 is SGHRS and CDR2 is YFSETQ in the germline V gene. The germline V and J ends were trimmed by 0 bases and 4 bases, with 10 bases remaining between them. CDR3 loop: CASSLGGRTTGELFF. The CDR3 DNA reads TGCGCCAGCAGCTTGGGGGGCAGGACCACCGGGGAGCTGTTTTTT.